Described below is a single T cell receptor beta chain sequence and its context. As yet, its antigen is unknown. With the Oncomine TCR Beta short-read assay, DNA from cultured CD4+ T cells was sequenced. TCRdb reprocessed the PCR reads via MiXCR and lists one record per CDR3 protein. The sample has about 22,000 distinct CDR3 sequences, approximately 32% seen once; the top ten hold approximately 13%. Germline loops: CDR1 MNHEY, CDR2 SVGEGT. Germline trimming cut 6 bases from V and 2 bases from J; bases unmatched to any gene: 6. There are 15 residues in the CDR3. The data originate from a study of vaccination and CD4 T cells after COVID-19. Background on the study: Overlapping peptides covering the spike proteins of SARS-CoV-2, HCoV-NL63, HCoV-OC43 and HCoV-229E were added to stimulate cells.

Indicated treatment: roughly nine-day PBMC culture with coronavirus spike peptide pools or control peptides (ViraFEST assay). The J gene is TRBJ2-5, the V gene TRBV6-2 or TRBV6-3; 10 positions match TRBD2. This clonotype was sampled from a human donor with COVID-19. The sample taken for sequencing was cultured CD4+ T cells from blood. The DNA of the CDR3 is TGTGCCAGCAGGCTAGCGGGGGTTGAGCAAGAGACCCAGTACTTC. Protein sequence: CASRLAGVEQETQYF.